The next 26 T cell receptor beta chains were all read from a single sample in a study of T cell changes during pregnancy in multiple sclerosis. This table comes from immunoSEQ multiplex PCR, and its TCRdb copy is limited to in-frame clones, with some not included. The profile shows about 100,000 clones, approximately 92% of them singletons. The sample consisted of peripheral blood, taken after pregnancy. The receptors were gathered from a female donor with multiple sclerosis, enrolled in a pregnancy study.

V is TRBV9 and J is TRBJ2-6; 8 bases line up with TRBD2. The trim removed 1 base at V and 1 base at J, leaving 7 bases unmatched. Germline V gene lookup returns CDR1 SGDLS and CDR2 YYNGEE. CDR3 length: 18 residues. The CDR3 DNA sequence: TGTGCCAGCAGCGTATTTGGCGGGAGGTTATCTGGGGCCAACGTCCTGACTTTC. Protein product: CASSVFGGRLSGANVLTF.

This chain connects TRBV5-6 to TRBJ2-7, with a possible D match to TRBD1 (5 bases). V dropped 1 base and J dropped 2 bases, with 7 bases sitting between them. There are 13 residues in the CDR3. The germline V gene encodes CDR1 SGHDT and CDR2 YYEEEE. CDR3 sequence (DNA): TGTGCCAGCAGCTTGAGCAGGGCCTACGAGCAGTACTTC. This sequence encodes CASSLSRAYEQYF.

J is TRBJ2-5 and V is TRBV10-2; 8 nucleotides line up with TRBD2. The CDR3 has 13 residues. The ends lost 6 bases at V and 5 bases at J; junction bases unmatched: 5. Germline V gene lookup returns CDR1 WSHSY and CDR2 SAAADI. For the CDR3, the DNA is TGCGCCAGCAGGGCGGGGGGCGGGGAGACCCAGTACTTC. It specifies CASRAGGGETQYF.

V usage is TRBV10-3 and J usage is TRBJ2-1; 7 nucleotides line up with TRBD2. After removal of 2 bases from V and 4 bases from J, the junction contained 14 bases not matched to a gene. The CDR3 extends over 18 amino acids. Per germline, CDR1 ENHRY and CDR2 SYGVKD. The CDR3 region has the DNA TGTGCCATCAGTGAGAGGGTAATGCGGGAGAGGGCTTACAATGAGCAGTTCTTC. Its translation is CAISERVMRERAYNEQFF.

The chain is built from TRBV10-2 and TRBJ2-7; 11 bases fit TRBD2. The V and J ends lost 3 bases and 3 bases, in that order; junction bases with no gene match: 7. Germline loops: CDR1 WSHSY, CDR2 SAAADI. The CDR3 runs to 16 residues. The CDR3 region is CASSEPRLAGLYEQYF. Written as DNA, the CDR3 is TGCGCCAGCAGTGAACCACGACTAGCGGGGCTCTACGAGCAGTACTTC.

The V call is TRBV5-4, the J call TRBJ2-3; D is undetermined. This CDR3 has 15 residues. Per the germline V gene, CDR1 is SGHNT and CDR2 is YYREEE (reference sequence). The V end lost 4 bases, the J end lost 2 bases, and 14 bases lay between the germline ends. Written as DNA, the CDR3 is TGTGCCAGCAGCGGTGGCAGGCTCTTCACAGATACGCAGTATTTT. Its protein product is CASSGGRLFTDTQYF.

The chain combines TRBV6-5 with TRBJ1-2, with D uncertain. The CDR3 spans 14 residues. Trimming shortened V by 0 bases and J by 7 bases, and 12 bases separated the two germline ends. CDR1 is MNHEY, CDR2 SVGAGI, per germline. The CDR3 loop reads CASSYSYATGGYTF. CDR3 nucleotide sequence: TGTGCCAGCAGTTACTCATACGCCACCGGTGGCTACACCTTC.

The chain employs TRBV9 and TRBJ1-3; 7 positions agree with TRBD1. Trimming cost V 3 bases and J 5 bases; bases outside gene matches: 8. The CDR3 extends over 15 amino acids. Looked up from germline, CDR1 is SGDLS and CDR2 is YYNGEE. The CDR3 reads CASSATDRVRNTIYF. The CDR3 coding sequence is TGTGCCAGCAGCGCGACCGACAGGGTACGAAACACCATATATTTT.

This chain uses TRBV19 with TRBJ1-2, with 7 bases aligning to TRBD1. CDR3 length equals 13 residues. Germline-derived CDR1 and CDR2 are LNHDA and SQIVND (reference sequence). V lost 3 bases and J lost 7; bases outside the gene matches: 5. CDR3 sequence: CASSIQEGAGYTF. The CDR3 DNA sequence: TGTGCCAGTAGTATCCAAGAGGGGGCTGGCTACACCTTC. Combining the CDR3 with reference TRBV19 and TRBJ1-2 gives the whole variable domain DGGITQSPKYLFRKEGQNVTLSCEQNLNHDAMYWYRQDPGQGLRLIYYSQIVNDFQKGDIAEGYSVSREKKESFPLTVTSAQKNPTAFYLCASSIQEGAGYTFGSGTRLTVV.

The chain employs TRBV5-4 and TRBJ1-1; D not certain. The CDR3 spans 15 residues. Between the trimmed V and J ends, which lost 5 bases and 6 bases, there was a span of 20 bases. In germline, CDR1 is SGHNT, CDR2 YYREEE (reference sequence). The CDR3 DNA sequence: TGTGCCAGCAGTTCCTGGAACAGCCAGCAGGCTGAAGCTTTCTTT. Residues: CASSSWNSQQAEAFF.

The genes are TRBV19 and TRBJ2-7; 8 bases fit TRBD1. This CDR3 is built from 15 residues. With 8 bases clipped from V and 6 bases from J, the junction kept 15 bases outside the gene matches. Germline values: CDR1 LNHDA, CDR2 SQIVND (reference sequence). CDR3 sequence: CASGVTGGRASEQYF. CDR3 bases: TGTGCCAGTGGCGTCACAGGGGGGCGAGCATCCGAGCAGTACTTC.

The V gene is TRBV7-8, the J gene TRBJ2-2; 13 bases match TRBD2. The CDR3 runs 17 residues. CDR1 and CDR2 from the germline V gene are SGHVS and FQNEAQ. The J segment lost 1 base and the V segment lost 4 bases, leaving 3 bases of the junction unmatched. The CDR3 reads CASSSGTSGMNTGELFF. For the CDR3, the DNA is TGTGCCAGCAGCTCAGGGACTAGCGGGATGAACACCGGGGAGCTGTTTTTT.

The J gene is TRBJ2-3, the V gene TRBV10-3; 8 positions match TRBD1. Germline V gives CDR1 ENHRY, CDR2 SYGVKD. V shed 10 bases and J 2 bases; nucleotides not matched to a gene: 5. This CDR3 is 13 amino acids long. DNA of the CDR3: TGTGCCAGTAGGACAGGGACCACAGATACGCAGTATTTT. Translating it yields CASRTGTTDTQYF.

The chain recombines TRBV18 with TRBJ1-1; TRBD1 might be the D (6 bases). V lost 6 bases and J 3 bases, leaving 17 bases between the germline ends. The germline V gene encodes CDR1 KGHSH and CDR2 LQKENI. This CDR3 spans 15 amino acids. The CDR3 bases are TGTGCCAGCTCTCAGACGACAGGTCACTACACTGAAGCTTTCTTT. It translates to CASSQTTGHYTEAFF.

The chain carries TRBV30 and TRBJ1-6, with 8 bases fitting TRBD1. Germline CDR1 is GTSNPN and CDR2 is SVGIG (reference sequence). The CDR3 totals 15 residues. V lost 1 base, J lost 5 bases, and 4 bases stayed unmatched. As DNA, the CDR3 is TGTGCCTGGAGTGCAAAGGACAGGGATAATTCACCCCTCCACTTT. Translation: CAWSAKDRDNSPLHF.

The chain couples TRBV6-1 to TRBJ1-5, with 9 nucleotides matching TRBD1. This CDR3 is built from 14 residues. Looked up from germline, CDR1 is MNHNS and CDR2 is SASEGT. The trim removed 6 bases at V and 7 bases at J, leaving 7 bases unmatched. CDR3 in amino acids: CASRPPDRGQPQHF. The CDR3 nucleotides are TGTGCCAGCAGACCCCCGGACAGGGGCCAGCCCCAGCATTTT.

The chain combines TRBV18 with TRBJ1-1, with 10 bases matching TRBD1. The CDR3 extends over 16 amino acids. In germline, CDR1 is KGHSH, CDR2 LQKENI. Trimming took 5 bases from V and 6 from J; bases not matched to a gene: 12. In DNA form, the CDR3 reads TGTGCCAGCTCAGCAAGGACAGGGGGTCAAGAAGCTGAAGCTTTCTTT. Translated, it gives CASSARTGGQEAEAFF. The variable domain in full, with the rest retrieved from reference TRBV18 and TRBJ1-1, is NAGVMQNPRHLVRRRGQEARLRCSPMKGHSHVYWYRQLPEEGLKFMVYLQKENIIDESGMPKERFSAEFPKEGPSILRIQQVVRGDSAAYFCASSARTGGQEAEAFFGQGTRLTVV.

The chain has TRBV2 and TRBJ2-5; D perhaps matches TRBD2 (6 bases). This CDR3 has 11 amino acids. Germline CDR1 SNHLY, CDR2 FYNNEI. Trimming stripped 8 bases from V and 5 bases from J, with 9 bases between. CDR3 DNA sequence: TGTGCCAGCGGGACTCCGGAGACCCAGTACTTC. Its protein product is CASGTPETQYF.

The chain links TRBV5-6 to TRBJ1-2; TRBD1 might be the D (5 bases). V lost 2 bases to trimming and J lost 14 bases, with 16 bases between them. CDR1 and CDR2 from the germline V gene are SGHDT and YYEEEE. The CDR3 spans 12 residues. This chain's CDR3 is CASSFGGEKGTF. The DNA of the CDR3 is TGTGCCAGCAGCTTTGGGGGGGAGAAGGGGACCTTC.

The chain combines TRBV15 with TRBJ2-6; 7 bases match TRBD1. V gave up 5 bases and J gave up 0 bases; unmatched junction bases: 4. CDR3 length equals 16 residues. In germline, CDR1 is LNHNV, CDR2 YYDKDF (reference sequence). This CDR3 is CATSGQALSGANVLTF. The CDR3 bases are TGTGCCACCAGCGGACAGGCCCTCTCTGGGGCCAACGTCCTGACTTTC.

CDR3 sequence reads: CASSLDSYNEQFF. The CDR3 DNA reads as TGTGCCAGCAGCTTAGACTCTTACAATGAGCAGTTCTTC. The V gene is TRBV7-3, the J gene TRBJ2-1, with D unclear. V was pared by 2 bases and J by 4 bases, with 6 bases between. The CDR3 loop spans 13 amino acids. Germline V gene lookup returns CDR1 SGHTA and CDR2 FQGTGA.

The CDR3 bases are TGCAGCGTTGGGTCGGGACAGTTGAAAATTTCCTACAATGAGCAGTTCTTC. Residues: CSVGSGQLKISYNEQFF. The chain recombines TRBV29-1 with TRBJ2-1; 7 bases line up with TRBD1. The CDR3 is 17 amino acids. Per germline, CDR1 SQVTM and CDR2 ANQGSEA. With 4 bases clipped from V and 1 base from J, the junction kept 13 bases outside the gene matches.

The chain uses TRBV11-3 and TRBJ2-1, with 9 bases fitting TRBD2. The germline V gene has CDR1 SGHNT and CDR2 YENEEA. CDR3 length: 16 amino acids. V lost 5 bases, J lost 9 bases, and 14 bases stayed unmatched. CDR3 in DNA: TGTGCCAGCAGCCGCACCCGCGGGCTAGCGGGGACTGAGCAGTTCTTC. It codes for CASSRTRGLAGTEQFF.

The chain recombines TRBV28 with TRBJ1-6; 9 bases map to TRBD1. The CDR3 totals 14 residues. J lost 5 bases, V lost 7 bases, and 3 bases had no gene match. Germline V gene data show CDR1 as MDHEN and CDR2 as SYDVKM. The CDR3 DNA is TGTGCCAGCAAAAGACAGGGGGATAATTCACCCCTCCACTTT. Its translation is CASKRQGDNSPLHF. Supplemented by reference TRBV28 and TRBJ1-6, the full variable domain reads DVKVTQSSRYLVKRTGEKVFLECVQDMDHENMFWYRQDPGLGLRLIYFSYDVKMKEKGDIPEGYSVSREKKERFSLILESASTNQTSMYLCASKRQGDNSPLHFGNGTRLTVT.

This sequence joins TRBV9 and TRBJ2-2; the D gene is possibly TRBD2 (6 bases). Trimming removed 6 bases at V and 8 bases at J, with 20 bases between. Germline CDR1 is SGDLS and CDR2 is YYNGEE. The CDR3 contains 15 residues. The CDR3 sequence: CASTRGGAVLGELFF. In DNA, the CDR3 is TGTGCCAGCACGAGGGGCGGGGCAGTATTGGGGGAGCTGTTTTTT.

The chain recombines TRBV4-1 with TRBJ2-5, with 7 bases lining up with TRBD1. V gave up 1 base and J gave up 4 bases; unmatched junction bases: 3. Germline-derived CDR1 and CDR2 are MGHRA and YSYEKL. The CDR3 spans 14 residues. The CDR3 here is CASSQGRGLETQYF. The CDR3 DNA is TGCGCCAGCAGCCAAGGAAGGGGGCTAGAGACCCAGTACTTC.